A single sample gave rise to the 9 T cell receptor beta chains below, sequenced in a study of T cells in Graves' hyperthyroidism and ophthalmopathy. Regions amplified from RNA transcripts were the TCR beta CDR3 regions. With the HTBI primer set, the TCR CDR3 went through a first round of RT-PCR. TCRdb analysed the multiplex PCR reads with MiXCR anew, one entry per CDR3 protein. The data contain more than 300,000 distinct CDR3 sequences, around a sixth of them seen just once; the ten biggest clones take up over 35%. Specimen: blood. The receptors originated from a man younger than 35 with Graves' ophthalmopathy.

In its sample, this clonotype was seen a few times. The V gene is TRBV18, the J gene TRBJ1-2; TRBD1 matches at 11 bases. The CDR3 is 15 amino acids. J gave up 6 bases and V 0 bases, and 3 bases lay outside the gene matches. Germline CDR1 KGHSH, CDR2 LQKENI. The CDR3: CASSPPMDRGHGYTF. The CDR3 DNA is TGTGCCAGCTCACCACCAATGGACAGGGGGCATGGCTACACCTTC. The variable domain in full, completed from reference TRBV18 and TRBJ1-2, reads NAGVMQNPRHLVRRRGQEARLRCSPMKGHSHVYWYRQLPEEGLKFMVYLQKENIIDESGMPKERFSAEFPKEGPSILRIQQVVRGDSAAYFCASSPPMDRGHGYTFGSGTRLTVV.

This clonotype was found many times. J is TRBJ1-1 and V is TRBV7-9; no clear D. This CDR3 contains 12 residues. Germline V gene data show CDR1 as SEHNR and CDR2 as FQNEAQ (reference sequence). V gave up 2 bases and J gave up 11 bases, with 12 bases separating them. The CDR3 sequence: CASSLRTWEAFF. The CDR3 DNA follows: TGTGCCAGCAGCTTACGGACTTGGGAGGCTTTCTTT.

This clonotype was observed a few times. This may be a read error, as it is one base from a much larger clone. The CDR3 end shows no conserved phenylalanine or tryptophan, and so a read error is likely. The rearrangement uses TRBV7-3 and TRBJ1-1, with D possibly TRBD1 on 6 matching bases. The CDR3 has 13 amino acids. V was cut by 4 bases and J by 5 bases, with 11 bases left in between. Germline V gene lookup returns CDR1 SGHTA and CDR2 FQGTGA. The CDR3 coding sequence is TGTGCCAGCAGCTACCACAGGGAGACTGAAGCTTTCCTT. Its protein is CASSYHRETEAFL.

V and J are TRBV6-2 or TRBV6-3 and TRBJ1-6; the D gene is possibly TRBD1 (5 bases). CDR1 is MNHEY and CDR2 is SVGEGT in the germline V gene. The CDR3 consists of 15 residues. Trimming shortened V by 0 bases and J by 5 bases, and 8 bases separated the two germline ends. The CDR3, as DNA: TGTGCCAGCAGTTACTCCCAGGGCGATAATTCACCCCTCCACTTT. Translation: CASSYSQGDNSPLHF.

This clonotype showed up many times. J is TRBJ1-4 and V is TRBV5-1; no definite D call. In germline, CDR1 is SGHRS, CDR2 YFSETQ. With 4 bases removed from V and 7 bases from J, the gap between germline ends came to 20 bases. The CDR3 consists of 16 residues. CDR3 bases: TGCGCCAGCAGCGGCGGGCTGGCAGAGAGAAGTGAAAAACTGTTTTTT. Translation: CASSGGLAERSEKLFF.

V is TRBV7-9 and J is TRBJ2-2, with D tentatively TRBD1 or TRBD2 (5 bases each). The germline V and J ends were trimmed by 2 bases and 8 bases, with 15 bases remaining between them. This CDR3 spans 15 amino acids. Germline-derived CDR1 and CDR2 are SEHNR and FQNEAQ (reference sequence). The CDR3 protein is CASSLSGARWGELFF. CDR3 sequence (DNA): TGTGCCAGCAGCTTATCCGGGGCTCGTTGGGGGGAGCTGTTTTTT.

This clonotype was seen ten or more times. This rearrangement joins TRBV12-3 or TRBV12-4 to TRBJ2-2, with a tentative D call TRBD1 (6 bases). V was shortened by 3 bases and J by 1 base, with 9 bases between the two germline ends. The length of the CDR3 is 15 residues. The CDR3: CASSFQTGNTGELFF. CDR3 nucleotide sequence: TGTGCCAGCAGTTTCCAGACAGGGAACACCGGGGAGCTGTTTTTT.

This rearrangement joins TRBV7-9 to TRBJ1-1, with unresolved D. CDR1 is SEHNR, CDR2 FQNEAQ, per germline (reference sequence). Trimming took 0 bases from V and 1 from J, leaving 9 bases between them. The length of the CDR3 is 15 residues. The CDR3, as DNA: TGTGCCAGCAGCTTAGCGAGTCCGGAGAACACTGAAGCTTTCTTT. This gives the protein CASSLASPENTEAFF.

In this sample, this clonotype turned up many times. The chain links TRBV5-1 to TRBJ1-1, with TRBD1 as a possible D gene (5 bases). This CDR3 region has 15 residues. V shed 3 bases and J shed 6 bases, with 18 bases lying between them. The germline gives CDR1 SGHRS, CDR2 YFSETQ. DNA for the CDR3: TGCGCCAGCAGCTGGCAACAGACAGCGGGTTCTGAAGCTTTCTTT. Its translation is CASSWQQTAGSEAFF.